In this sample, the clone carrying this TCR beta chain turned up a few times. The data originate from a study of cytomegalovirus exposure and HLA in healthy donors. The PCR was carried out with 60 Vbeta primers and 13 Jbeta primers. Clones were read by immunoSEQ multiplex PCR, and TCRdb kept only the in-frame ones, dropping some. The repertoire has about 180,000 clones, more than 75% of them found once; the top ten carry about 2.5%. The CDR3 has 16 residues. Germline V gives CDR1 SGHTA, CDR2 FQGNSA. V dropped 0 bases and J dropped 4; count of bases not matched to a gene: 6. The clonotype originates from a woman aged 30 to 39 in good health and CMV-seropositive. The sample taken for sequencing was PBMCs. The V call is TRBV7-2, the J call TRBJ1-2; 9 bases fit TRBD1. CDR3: CASSLARDRVGYGYTF. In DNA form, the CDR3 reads TGTGCCAGCAGCTTAGCGAGGGACAGGGTCGGCTATGGCTACACCTTC.